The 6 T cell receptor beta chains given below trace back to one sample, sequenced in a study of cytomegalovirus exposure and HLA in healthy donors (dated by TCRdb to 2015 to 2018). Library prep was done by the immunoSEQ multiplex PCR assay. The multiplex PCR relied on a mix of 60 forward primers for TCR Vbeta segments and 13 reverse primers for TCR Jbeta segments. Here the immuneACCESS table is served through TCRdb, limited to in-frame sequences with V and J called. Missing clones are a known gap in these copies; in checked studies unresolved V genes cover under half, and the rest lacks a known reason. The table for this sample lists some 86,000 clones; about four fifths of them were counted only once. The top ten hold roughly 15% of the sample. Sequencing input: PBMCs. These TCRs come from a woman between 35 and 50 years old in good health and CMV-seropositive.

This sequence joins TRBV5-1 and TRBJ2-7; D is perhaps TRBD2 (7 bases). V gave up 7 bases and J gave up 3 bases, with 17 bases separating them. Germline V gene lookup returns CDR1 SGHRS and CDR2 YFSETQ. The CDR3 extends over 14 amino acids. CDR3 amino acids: CASCLAGASYEQYF. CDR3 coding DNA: TGCGCCAGCTGCCTCGCGGGGGCGAGCTACGAGCAGTACTTC.

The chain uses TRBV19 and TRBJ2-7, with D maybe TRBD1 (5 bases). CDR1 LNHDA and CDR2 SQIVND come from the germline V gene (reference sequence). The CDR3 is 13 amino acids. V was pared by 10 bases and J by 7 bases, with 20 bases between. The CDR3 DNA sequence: TGTGCCACCGAGGACACCCCTCTAAGGGAGCAGTACTTC. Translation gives CATEDTPLREQYF. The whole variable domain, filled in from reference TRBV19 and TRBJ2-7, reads DGGITQSPKYLFRKEGQNVTLSCEQNLNHDAMYWYRQDPGQGLRLIYYSQIVNDFQKGDIAEGYSVSREKKESFPLTVTSAQKNPTAFYLCATEDTPLREQYFGPGTRLTVT.

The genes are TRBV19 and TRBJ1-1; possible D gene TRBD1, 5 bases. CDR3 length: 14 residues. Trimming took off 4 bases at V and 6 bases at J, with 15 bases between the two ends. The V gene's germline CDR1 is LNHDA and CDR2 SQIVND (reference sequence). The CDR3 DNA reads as TGTGCCAGTAGTAGACGGGGGACCCCCCCTGAAGCTTTCTTT. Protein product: CASSRRGTPPEAFF.

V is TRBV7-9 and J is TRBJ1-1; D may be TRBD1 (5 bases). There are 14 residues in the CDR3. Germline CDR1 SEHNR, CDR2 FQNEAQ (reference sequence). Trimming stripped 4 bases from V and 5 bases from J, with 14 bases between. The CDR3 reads CASSSQGGGTEAFF. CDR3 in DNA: TGTGCCAGCAGCTCCCAGGGCGGGGGGACTGAAGCTTTCTTT.

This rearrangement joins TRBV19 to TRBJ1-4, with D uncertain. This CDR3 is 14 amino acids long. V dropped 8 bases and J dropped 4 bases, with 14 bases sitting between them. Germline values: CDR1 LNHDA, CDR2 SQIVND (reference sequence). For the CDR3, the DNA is TGTGCCAGTGTGGGAGTAGGTAATAATGAAAAACTGTTTTTT. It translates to CASVGVGNNEKLFF.

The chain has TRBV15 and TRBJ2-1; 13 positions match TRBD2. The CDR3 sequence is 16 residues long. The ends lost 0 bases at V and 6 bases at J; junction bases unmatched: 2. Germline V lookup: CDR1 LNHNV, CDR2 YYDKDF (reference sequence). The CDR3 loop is CATSREGTSGVNEQFF. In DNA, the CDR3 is TGTGCCACCAGCAGAGAAGGGACTAGCGGGGTCAATGAGCAGTTCTTC.